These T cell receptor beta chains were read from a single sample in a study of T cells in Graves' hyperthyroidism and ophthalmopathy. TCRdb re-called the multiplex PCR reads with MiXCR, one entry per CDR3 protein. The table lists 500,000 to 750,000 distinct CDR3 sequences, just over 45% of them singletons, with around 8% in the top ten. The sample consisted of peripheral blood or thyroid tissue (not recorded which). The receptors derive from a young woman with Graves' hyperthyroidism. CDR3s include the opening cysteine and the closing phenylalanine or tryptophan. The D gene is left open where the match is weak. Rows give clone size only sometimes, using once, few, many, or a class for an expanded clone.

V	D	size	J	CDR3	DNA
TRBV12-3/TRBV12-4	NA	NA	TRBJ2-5	CASTPGGGETQYF	TGTGCCAGCACGCCCGGGGGTGGTGAGACCCAGTACTTC
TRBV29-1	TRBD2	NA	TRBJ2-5	CSASSGSGETQYF	TGCAGCGCTTCTAGCGGGAGTGGAGAGACCCAGTACTTC
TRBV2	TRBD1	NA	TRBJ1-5	CTVPDRGDGNQPQHF	TGTACCGTACCCGACAGGGGAGATGGCAATCAGCCCCAGCATTTT
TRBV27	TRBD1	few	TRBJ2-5	CASSPDSGTGEETQYF	TGTGCCAGCAGTCCCGACTCGGGGACAGGGGAAGAGACCCAGTACTTC
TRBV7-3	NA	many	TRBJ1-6	CASSIGTDLNSPLHF	TGTGCCAGCAGCATCGGGACGGATCTTAATTCACCCCTCCACTTT
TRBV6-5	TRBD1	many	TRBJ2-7	CASRGQGDEQYF	TGTGCCAGCAGGGGACAGGGTGACGAGCAGTACTTC
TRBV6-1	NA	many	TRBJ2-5	CASSESWTVGQETQYF	TGTGCCAGCAGTGAGAGTTGGACGGTGGGTCAAGAGACCCAGTACTTC
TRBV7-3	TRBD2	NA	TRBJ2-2	CASRRTSGRNTGELFF	TGTGCCAGCAGGAGGACTAGCGGGAGGAACACCGGGGAGCTGTTTTTT
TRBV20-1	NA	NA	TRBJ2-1	CSARDGDYNEQFF	TGCAGTGCTAGAGATGGCGACTACAATGAGCAGTTCTTC
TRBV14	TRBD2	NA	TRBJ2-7	CASSPGLVAGEQYF	TGTGCCAGCAGCCCGGGACTAGTAGCGGGGGAGCAGTACTTC
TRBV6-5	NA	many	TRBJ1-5	CASSWGSYQPQHF	TGTGCCAGCAGTTGGGGCAGCTATCAGCCCCAGCATTTT
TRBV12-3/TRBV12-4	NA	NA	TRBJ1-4	CATAPSGTIIEKLFF	TGTGCCACTGCCCCTAGCGGGACGATAATCGAAAAACTGTTTTTT
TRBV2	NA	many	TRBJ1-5	CASSEWGSNQPQHF	TGTGCCAGCAGTGAATGGGGTAGCAATCAGCCCCAGCATTTT
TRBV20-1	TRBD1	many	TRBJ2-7	CSASRTGVMVQYF	TGCAGTGCTTCACGGACAGGGGTGATGGTGCAGTACTTC
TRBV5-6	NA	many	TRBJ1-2	CASSSRWGSYGYTF	TGTGCCAGCAGCTCCAGGTGGGGCAGCTATGGCTACACCTTC